The sequence of this T cell receptor (beta chain) was determined in a study of T-cell reconstitution after alpha-beta-depleted transplantation in children. Study-level points and caveats: In some patients, recipient T cells and intrathymic progenitors surviving conditioning explained high day-60 diversity. Reportedly, roughly two months post-transplant, alpha-beta T cells arose from several hundred expanded graft clones.

Preparing the TCRbeta library involved the use of unique molecular identifiers. TCRdb re-derived calls from the PCR reads in MiXCR, one entry per CDR3 protein. The sample includes 540,000 or so distinct CDR3 sequences, more than 20% of them seen just once. Per the germline V gene, CDR1 is MNHEY and CDR2 is SVGEGT. V was cut by 6 bases and J by 2 bases, with 8 bases left in between. The CDR3 totals 13 residues. With respect to this clonotype: Its target is not known.

This rearrangement joins TRBV6-2 or TRBV6-3 to TRBJ1-5, with D possibly matching TRBD1 (5 bases). The TCR comes from a boy in the first two years of life who had a stem cell transplant for acute myeloid leukemia, so the T cells may come from the graft donor. The sequencing here drew on PBMCs, mostly from graft donor cells, taken 360 days after TCRalphabeta/CD19-depleted stem cell transplant. DNA of the CDR3: TGTGCCAGCAGACAGGAGGGCAATCAGCCCCAGCATTTT. It yields the protein CASRQEGNQPQHF.